This record covers a single TCR beta chain. What it recognizes is unknown. The data originate from a study of T cells in Graves' hyperthyroidism and ophthalmopathy. Study results and limitations: In blood, most of the thyroid clonotypes expanded above 0.001 were also present. Median prediction lead before ophthalmopathy onset was around 7 months with the model.

TCR beta CDR3 regions were amplified from RNA transcripts. The TCR CDR3 first-round RT-PCR relied on the HTBI primer set. TCRdb redid the calling of the multiplex PCR reads with MiXCR, one entry per CDR3 protein. There are some 490,000 distinct CDR3 sequences in the sample; about 20% occur only once, and about 49% lies in the top ten. Enrolled ophthalmopathy patients presented with a Clinical Activity Score of at least 3, a NOSPECS grade of at least 4, and disease duration under 3 months. About 10 ml of fresh peripheral blood supplied the PBMCs. The germline CDR1 and CDR2 sequences are GTSNPN and SVGIG (reference sequence). The CDR3 consists of 14 residues. V dropped 2 bases and J dropped 4 bases, with 15 bases sitting between them.

The sequence came from a woman in her 70s with Graves' ophthalmopathy. The V gene is TRBV30, the J gene TRBJ2-7, with D perhaps given as TRBD1 or TRBD2 (5 bases each). Material: blood. CDR3 protein: CAWSPGTPPYEQYF. CDR3 DNA sequence: TGTGCCTGGAGTCCTGGGACCCCGCCATACGAGCAGTACTTC.